This T cell receptor (beta chain) was profiled in a study of siplizumab effects on memory and regulatory T cells. Overall study results and limits: Neither a naive nor a memory phenotype was assignable to roughly 75-96% of proliferating CD4+ or CD8+ clones. It seemed that naive T cells were more diverse than memory cells and were major contributors to the alloresponse. Suppressive function of proliferating Tregs from siplizumab cultures was not confirmed.

As concerns this clone: Its specificity is unknown.

The table came from immunoSEQ multiplex PCR; TCRdb's copy has only in-frame clones and leaves some out. The table includes around 100,000 clones, approximately 94% detected once. Germline CDR1 KGHSH, CDR2 LQKENI. The CDR3 extends over 14 amino acids. Trimming stripped 4 bases from V and 5 bases from J, with 9 bases between. The V gene is TRBV18, the J gene TRBJ1-6; D gene unclear. The receptor's source is a human donor in good health. The sequenced material came from Tregs sorted from blood. CDR3 in DNA: TGTGCCAGCTCACTGACTCAAAATAATTCACCCCTCCACTTT. Protein: CASSLTQNNSPLHF. Supplemented by reference TRBV18 and TRBJ1-6, the full variable domain reads NAGVMQNPRHLVRRRGQEARLRCSPMKGHSHVYWYRQLPEEGLKFMVYLQKENIIDESGMPKERFSAEFPKEGPSILRIQQVVRGDSAAYFCASSLTQNNSPLHFGNGTRLTVT.